The 24 T cell receptor beta chains below were found in one sample sequenced in a study of STAT5B mutations in CD4+ large granular lymphocyte leukemia. The repertoire was sequenced with immunoSEQ multiplex PCR; TCRdb's copy has only in-frame clones and lacks some. The sample yields roughly 40,000 clones, 65% to 85% seen once. The sequenced sample consisted of CD4+ T cells from blood buffy coats. The receptors shown here come from a human donor in good health.

This rearrangement joins TRBV2 to TRBJ2-1; the D gene could be TRBD1 or TRBD2 (5 bases each). Trimming took off 8 bases at V and 3 bases at J, with 14 bases between the two ends. Germline V gives CDR1 SNHLY, CDR2 FYNNEI. The CDR3 loop spans 14 amino acids. CDR3 in DNA: TGTGCCAGCTCTCTGGGGACCTTCTACAATGAGCAGTTCTTC. It codes for CASSLGTFYNEQFF.

This clone has just one count. The chain has TRBV2 and TRBJ1-5, with 8 bases lining up with TRBD1. The V segment lost 6 bases and the J segment 3 bases; nucleotides outside the gene matches: 7. This CDR3 has 15 residues. CDR1 is SNHLY, CDR2 FYNNEI, per germline. The CDR3 protein is CASRTQGVDNQPQHF. CDR3 DNA sequence: TGTGCCAGCAGGACACAGGGGGTTGACAATCAGCCCCAGCATTTT. The full variable domain, its missing parts supplied by reference TRBV2 and TRBJ1-5, is EPEVTQTPSHQVTQMGQEVILRCVPISNHLYFYWYRQILGQKVEFLVSFYNNEISEKSEIFDDQFSVERPDGSNFTLKIRSTKLEDSAMYFCASRTQGVDNQPQHFGDGTRLSIL.

V usage is TRBV19 and J usage is TRBJ1-5; the D is unclear. V lost 1 base and J 7 bases, leaving 5 bases between the germline ends. There are 12 residues in the CDR3. The germline gives CDR1 LNHDA, CDR2 SQIVND (reference sequence). CDR3 in DNA: TGTGCCAGTAGTATAGGGGAACAGCCCCAGCATTTT. Its translation is CASSIGEQPQHF.

This chain links TRBV29-1 with TRBJ1-4; D not certain. V dropped 4 bases and J dropped 3 bases, with 9 bases sitting between them. The CDR3 contains 13 residues. Germline CDR1 reads SQVTM; CDR2 reads ANQGSEA. The CDR3 sequence is CSVGRRANEKLFF. CDR3 coding DNA: TGCAGCGTTGGTAGACGGGCTAATGAAAAACTGTTTTTT.

J is TRBJ2-7 and V is TRBV2, with D perhaps matching TRBD1 or TRBD2 (5 bases each). V dropped 6 bases and J dropped 6 bases, with 18 bases sitting between them. The germline gives CDR1 SNHLY, CDR2 FYNNEI. The CDR3 has 14 residues. As DNA, the CDR3 is TGTGCCAGCAGGCAAGGGGACGGGCCCAGCGAGCAGTACTTC. Translated: CASRQGDGPSEQYF. The full variable domain, its missing parts supplied by reference TRBV2 and TRBJ2-7, is EPEVTQTPSHQVTQMGQEVILRCVPISNHLYFYWYRQILGQKVEFLVSFYNNEISEKSEIFDDQFSVERPDGSNFTLKIRSTKLEDSAMYFCASRQGDGPSEQYFGPGTRLTVT.

The rearrangement joins TRBV5-1 to TRBJ2-1, with TRBD2 matching 12 bases. Germline V gene sequence: CDR1 SGHRS, CDR2 YFSETQ. The length of the CDR3 is 16 residues. V was clipped by 1 base and J by 9 bases; unmatched bases: 8. CDR3 in DNA: TGCGCCAGCAGCTTGCCTCTAGCGGGGGGGCCGGGTGAGCAGTTCTTC. Translating it yields CASSLPLAGGPGEQFF.

The chain employs TRBV5-4 and TRBJ2-3, with unresolved D. V gave up 4 bases and J gave up 4 bases, with 22 bases separating them. The CDR3 length is 17 residues. The germline V gene has CDR1 SGHNT and CDR2 YYREEE (reference sequence). CDR3 in amino acids: CASSPPVAAGAPDTQYF. The DNA for the CDR3 is TGTGCCAGCAGCCCACCGGTGGCGGCCGGAGCACCAGATACGCAGTATTTT.

The J gene is TRBJ1-1, the V gene TRBV5-1; D is perhaps TRBD1 (6 bases). The CDR3 is made up of 13 amino acids. The V gene lost 2 bases and the J gene lost 1 base, with 6 bases spanning the gap. In germline, CDR1 is SGHRS, CDR2 YFSETQ. CDR3: CASSLQGNTEAFF. The DNA for the CDR3 is TGCGCCAGCAGCTTACAGGGGAACACTGAAGCTTTCTTT.

The sample holds one count of this clone. The chain combines TRBV7-2 with TRBJ2-1, with TRBD1 as a possible D gene (5 bases). The CDR3 sequence is 13 residues long. The germline V gene encodes CDR1 SGHTA and CDR2 FQGNSA. V was shortened by 6 bases and J by 7 bases, with 13 bases between the two germline ends. The CDR3 spells CASSSYQGNEQFF. In DNA, the CDR3 is TGTGCCAGCAGTTCCTACCAGGGAAATGAGCAGTTCTTC.

J is TRBJ1-3 and V is TRBV18; tentatively, D is TRBD1 (6 bases). Germline CDR1 reads KGHSH; CDR2 reads LQKENI. V was pared by 6 bases and J by 1 base, with 13 bases between. This CDR3 is built from 15 residues. The CDR3 DNA reads TGTGCCAGCTCTCAAAACAGGGAATCTGGAAACACCATATATTTT. Translating it yields CASSQNRESGNTIYF.

The chain uses TRBV6-1 and TRBJ2-7, with TRBD2 matching 9 bases. The CDR3 length is 15 residues. Per germline, CDR1 MNHNS and CDR2 SASEGT. V shed 6 bases and J 5 bases; nucleotides not matched to a gene: 11. DNA of the CDR3: TGTGCCAGCAGCCCTGGGGGTAGCGGGAGCCACGAGCAGTACTTC. This encodes CASSPGGSGSHEQYF.

The CDR3 nucleotides are TGTGCCAGCAGTCTCGTACTTGAAAAACTGTTTTTT. Its translation: CASSLVLEKLFF. The chain employs TRBV28 and TRBJ1-4; D unresolved. CDR1 MDHEN and CDR2 SYDVKM come from the germline V gene. There are 12 residues in the CDR3. Between the trimmed V and J ends, which lost 5 bases and 7 bases, there was a span of 8 bases.

The genes are TRBV27 and TRBJ1-6; the match to TRBD1 covers 12 bases. Germline CDR1 and CDR2: MNHEY and SMNVEV (reference sequence). Trimming at V came to 5 bases and at J to 9 bases, leaving 11 bases not matched to a gene. CDR3 size: 17 residues. As DNA, the CDR3 is TGTGCCAGCAGTACACTACTGGGACAGGGGGCGGGTTCACCCCTCCACTTT. It yields the protein CASSTLLGQGAGSPLHF.

This clone was seen a single time. The V call is TRBV30, the J call TRBJ1-2; D call uncertain. CDR1 GTSNPN and CDR2 SVGIG come from the germline V gene (reference sequence). V was pared by 0 bases and J by 5 bases, with 13 bases between. CDR3 length: 14 residues. CDR3 residues: CAWSVLLSGYGYTF. The CDR3 coding sequence is TGTGCCTGGAGTGTACTGTTGAGTGGGTATGGCTACACCTTC.

This rearrangement joins TRBV28 to TRBJ1-1; D remains unclear. The germline V gene has CDR1 MDHEN and CDR2 SYDVKM. With 3 bases removed from V and 0 bases from J, the gap between germline ends came to 8 bases. This CDR3 comprises 14 residues. The CDR3 region is CASSLDQLNTEAFF. In DNA, the CDR3 is TGTGCCAGCAGTTTGGATCAACTGAACACTGAAGCTTTCTTT.

This chain joins TRBV12-5 and TRBJ2-1; 14 bases align to TRBD2. Trimming at V came to 2 bases and at J to 7 bases, leaving 1 base not matched to a gene. Germline V gene data show CDR1 as LGHNT and CDR2 as FRNRAP. The CDR3 length is 15 residues. The DNA for the CDR3 is TGTGCTAGTGGTTTGAGGACTAGCGGGAGGAATGAGCAGTTCTTC. This translates into CASGLRTSGRNEQFF.

The gene calls are TRBV7-2 and TRBJ2-1; D gene ambiguous. V was shortened by 1 base and J by 2 bases, with 18 bases between the two germline ends. Germline CDR1 and CDR2: SGHTA and FQGNSA. CDR3 length equals 18 residues. In DNA, the CDR3 is TGTGCCAGCAGCTTAGTAGGCAGTGGAGTGGGGACCTACAATGAGCAGTTCTTC. Translated: CASSLVGSGVGTYNEQFF.

V is TRBV6-1 and J is TRBJ1-4, with D uncertain. The CDR3 extends over 20 amino acids. V gave up 1 base and J gave up 0 bases, with 21 bases separating them. In germline, CDR1 is MNHNS, CDR2 SASEGT. DNA for the CDR3: TGTGCCAGCAGTGAAGGGGTTTTTATCTGGGCAGATGCAACTAATGAAAAACTGTTTTTT. As protein: CASSEGVFIWADATNEKLFF.

V and J are TRBV6-6 and TRBJ1-3; D gene ambiguous. The CDR3 length is 14 residues. Trimming took off 8 bases at V and 4 bases at J, with 15 bases between the two ends. Germline-derived CDR1 and CDR2 are MNHNY and SVGAGI (reference sequence). The CDR3 region is CASPPVGEGNTIYF. The CDR3 DNA reads as TGTGCCAGCCCTCCCGTCGGGGAAGGAAACACCATATATTTT.

The chain links TRBV4-3 to TRBJ2-2, with D maybe TRBD1 (6 bases). Between the trimmed V and J ends, which lost 1 base and 2 bases, there was a span of 14 bases. The germline V gene encodes CDR1 LGHNA and CDR2 YSLEER. The CDR3 covers 17 residues. Here the CDR3 reads CASSQGRGGVNTGELFF. The CDR3, as DNA: TGCGCCAGCAGCCAAGGAAGAGGGGGTGTAAACACCGGGGAGCTGTTTTTT.

The chain combines TRBV6-6 with TRBJ2-1; unclear D gene. Germline V gene lookup returns CDR1 MNHNY and CDR2 SVGAGI (reference sequence). The V end lost 7 bases, the J end lost 7 bases, and 14 bases lay between the germline ends. The CDR3 totals 13 residues. The CDR3 DNA is TGTGCCAGCACCCTTAGTTACAGAAATGAGCAGTTCTTC. Translated, it gives CASTLSYRNEQFF.

In DNA, the CDR3 is TGCAGCGGAGAGCCCGGTGGCACAGATACGCAGTATTTT. Residues: CSGEPGGTDTQYF. The chain joins TRBV29-1 to TRBJ2-3; D is unclear. Germline-derived CDR1 and CDR2 are SQVTM and ANQGSEA. Trimming shortened V by 7 bases and J by 1 base, and 12 bases separated the two germline ends. This CDR3 has 13 amino acids.

This clone was picked up a small number of times. This sequence joins TRBV10-1 and TRBJ2-5; 8 bases are a match to TRBD1. Losses at the gene ends were 0 bases for V and 5 bases for J; bases not matched to a gene: 8. The germline V gene has CDR1 WNHNN and CDR2 SYGVQD (reference sequence). The CDR3 is made up of 16 amino acids. CDR3 sequence: CASSESSGTGGETQYF. CDR3 nucleotide sequence: TGCGCCAGCAGTGAGTCGTCCGGGACAGGAGGGGAGACCCAGTACTTC.

DNA of the CDR3: TGTGCCAGCTCACCACGGACTAGCGGGGCGGCAGATACGCAGTATTTT. This codes for CASSPRTSGAADTQYF. This rearrangement joins TRBV18 to TRBJ2-3; 12 nucleotides match TRBD2. The CDR3 length is 16 residues. Germline V gene data show CDR1 as KGHSH and CDR2 as LQKENI. V shed 1 base, J shed 4 bases, and the junction held 3 bases outside the gene matches.